The clone carrying this TCR beta chain was seen repeatedly, ten times or more. TCR beta libraries were built with iRepertoire HTBI primers and Arm-PCR of CDR3 regions. A single record per CDR3 protein comes from TCRdb applying MiXCR to the multiplex PCR reads. The sample includes 560,000 or so distinct CDR3 sequences, 15% to 20% of them seen just once. The data stem from a study of regulatory T cells in long-lasting Graves disease. Germline CDR1 reads KGHDR; CDR2 reads SFDVKD. V shed 7 bases, J shed 5 bases, and the junction held 7 bases outside the gene matches. This CDR3 region has 14 residues. Time point indicated: newly diagnosed GD, antithyroid drugs for less than 3 months. Preparation of the TCR library used RNA extracted from PBMCs. These data are also associated with another study on T cells in Graves' hyperthyroidism and ophthalmopathy.

The source was peripheral blood mononuclear cells (PBMCs), collected at new diagnosis, from a patient treated with antithyroid drugs. The rearrangement links TRBV24-1 to TRBJ2-3, with TRBD1 matching 8 bases. The TCR sequence derives from a man aged 18 to 29 with Graves disease. CDR3 bases: TGTGCCACCAGCACAGGGGGTGGGCGAGATACGCAGTATTTT. Translating gives CATSTGGGRDTQYF.